The table lists the clone carrying this TCR beta chain with many counts. Its specificity is not known. This sample is drawn from a study of T cells after yellow fever vaccination. The overall study: Fractions containing few cells were prepared with SMART-Seq v4 Ultra Low Input. Study-level points and caveats: Once the booster was given, most primary-vaccination clones reappeared, at 95% to 97% for CD4 and roughly 86% for CD8.

This CDR3 is 17 amino acids long. V trimming: 3 bases; J trimming: 2 bases; junction bases outside the gene matches: 4. The V gene's germline CDR1 is MNHNS and CDR2 SASEGT. The TCR cDNA carried a universal primer site and UMIs from 5'RACE template switching. TCRdb fed the 5' RACE reads into MiXCR, producing one record per CDR3 protein. Of around 65,000 distinct CDR3 sequences in the sample, 5% to 6.5% were seen once. The V and J genes are TRBV6-1 and TRBJ2-2; 12 nucleotides line up with TRBD2. The sequence derives from a man between 18 and 35 years old who received the YFV17D yellow fever vaccine. The specimen was CD4+ T cells sorted from PBMCs, collected approximately 16 days after the first yellow fever vaccination. The CDR3 DNA follows: TGTGCCAGCAGTGATCTAGCGGGGGGGCCCAACACCGGGGAGCTGTTTTTT. As protein: CASSDLAGGPNTGELFF.